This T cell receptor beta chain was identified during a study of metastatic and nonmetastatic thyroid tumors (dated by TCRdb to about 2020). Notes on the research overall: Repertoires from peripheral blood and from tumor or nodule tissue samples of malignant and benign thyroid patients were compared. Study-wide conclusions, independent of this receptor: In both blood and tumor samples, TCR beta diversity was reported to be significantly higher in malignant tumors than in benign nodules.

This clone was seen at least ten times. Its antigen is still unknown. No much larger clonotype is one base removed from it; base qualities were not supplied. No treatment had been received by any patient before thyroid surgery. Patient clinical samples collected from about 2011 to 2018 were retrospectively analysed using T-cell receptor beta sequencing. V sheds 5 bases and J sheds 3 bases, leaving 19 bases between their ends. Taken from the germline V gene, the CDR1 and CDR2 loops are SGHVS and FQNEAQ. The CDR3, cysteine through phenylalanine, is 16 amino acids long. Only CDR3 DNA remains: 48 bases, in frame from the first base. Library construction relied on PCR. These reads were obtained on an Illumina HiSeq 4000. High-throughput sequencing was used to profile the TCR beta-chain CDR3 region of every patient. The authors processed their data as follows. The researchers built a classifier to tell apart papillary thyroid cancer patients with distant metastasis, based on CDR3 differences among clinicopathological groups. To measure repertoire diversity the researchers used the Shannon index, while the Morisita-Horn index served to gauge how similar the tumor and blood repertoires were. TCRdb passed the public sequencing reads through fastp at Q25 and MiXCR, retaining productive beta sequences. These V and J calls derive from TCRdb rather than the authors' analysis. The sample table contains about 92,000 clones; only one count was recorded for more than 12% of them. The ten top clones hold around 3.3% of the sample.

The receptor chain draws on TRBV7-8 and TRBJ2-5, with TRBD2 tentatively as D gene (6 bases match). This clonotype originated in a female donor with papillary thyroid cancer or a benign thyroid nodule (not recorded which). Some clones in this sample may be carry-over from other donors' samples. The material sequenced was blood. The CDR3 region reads CASSPRRGGTEETQYF. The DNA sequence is TGTGCCAGCAGCCCCCGGCGTGGGGGGACCGAAGAGACCCAGTACTTC.